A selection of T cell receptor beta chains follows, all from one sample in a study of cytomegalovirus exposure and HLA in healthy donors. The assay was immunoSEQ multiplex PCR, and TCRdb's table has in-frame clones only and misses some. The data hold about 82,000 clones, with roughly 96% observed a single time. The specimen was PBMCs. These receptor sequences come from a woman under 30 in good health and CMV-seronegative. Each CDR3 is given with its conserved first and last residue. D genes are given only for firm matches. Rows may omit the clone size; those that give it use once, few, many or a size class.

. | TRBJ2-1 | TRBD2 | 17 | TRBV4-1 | CASSQEFGGDSYNEQFF | TGCGCCAGCAGCCAAGAATTCGGGGGGGACTCCTACAATGAGCAGTTCTTC
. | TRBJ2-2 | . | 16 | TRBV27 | CASSLASGLNTGELFF | TGTGCCAGCAGTTTGGCGAGCGGGCTCAACACCGGGGAGCTGTTTTTT
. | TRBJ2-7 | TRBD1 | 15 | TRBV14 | CASSPPGQGAYEQYF | TGTGCCAGCAGCCCCCCGGGACAGGGAGCCTACGAGCAGTACTTC
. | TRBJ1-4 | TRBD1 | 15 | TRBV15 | CATSIGGTGDEKLFF | TGTGCCACCAGCATAGGCGGGACAGGGGATGAAAAACTGTTTTTT
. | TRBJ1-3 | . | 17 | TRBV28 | CASSSASGGALLHTIYF | TGTGCCAGCAGTTCAGCATCGGGGGGAGCCCTTTTGCACACCATATATTTT
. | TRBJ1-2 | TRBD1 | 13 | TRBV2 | CASSDRTGSGYTF | TGTGCCAGCAGTGATAGGACAGGGTCTGGCTACACCTTC
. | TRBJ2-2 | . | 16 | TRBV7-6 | CASSLAASGNTGELFF | TGTGCCAGCAGCTTAGCGGCCAGCGGGAACACCGGGGAGCTGTTTTTT
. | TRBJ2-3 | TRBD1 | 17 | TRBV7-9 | CASSTTYRGVSTDTQYF | TGTGCCAGCAGCACTACTTACAGGGGCGTAAGCACAGATACGCAGTATTTT
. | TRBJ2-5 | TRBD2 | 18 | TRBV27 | CASRTAWRGAPSGETQYF | TGTGCCAGCAGAACAGCCTGGCGGGGGGCCCCCTCGGGGGAGACCCAGTACTTC
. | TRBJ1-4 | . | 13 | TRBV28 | CASRGQSNEKLFF | TGTGCCAGCCGCGGACAGTCTAATGAAAAACTGTTTTTT
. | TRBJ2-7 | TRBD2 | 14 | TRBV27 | CASSLRGTHAGQYF | TGTGCCAGCAGTTTGCGGGGGACCCACGCGGGGCAGTACTTC
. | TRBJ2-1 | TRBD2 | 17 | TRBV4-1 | CASSLPLVVAGYNEQFF | TGCGCCAGCAGCCTGCCCTTGGTAGTAGCGGGTTACAATGAGCAGTTCTTC
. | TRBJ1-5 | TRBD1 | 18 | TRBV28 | CASSSGGAVSYSNQPQHF | TGTGCCAGCAGTTCAGGGGGCGCGGTGTCCTATAGCAATCAGCCCCAGCATTTT
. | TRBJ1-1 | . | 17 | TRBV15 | CATSRDYGDFVNTEAFF | TGTGCCACCAGCAGAGATTACGGGGATTTTGTGAACACTGAAGCTTTCTTT
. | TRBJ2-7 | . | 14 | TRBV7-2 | CASSLSVGGREQYF | TGTGCCAGCAGCTTATCGGTGGGGGGGCGCGAGCAGTACTTC
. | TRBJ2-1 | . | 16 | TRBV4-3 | CASSLLKGGAVDEQFF | TGCGCCAGCAGCCTTTTAAAAGGGGGGGCCGTCGATGAGCAGTTCTTC
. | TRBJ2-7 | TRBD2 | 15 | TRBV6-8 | CASSYPYSGEGEQYF | TGTGCCAGCAGTTACCCTTATAGCGGGGAGGGCGAGCAGTACTTC
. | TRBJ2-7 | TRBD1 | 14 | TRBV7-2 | CASRGQGGPYEQYF | TGTGCCAGCAGAGGACAGGGGGGACCCTACGAGCAGTACTTC
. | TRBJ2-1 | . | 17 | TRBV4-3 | CASSQDSVQGLDNEQFF | TGCGCCAGCAGCCAAGATTCCGTCCAGGGTCTAGACAATGAGCAGTTCTTC
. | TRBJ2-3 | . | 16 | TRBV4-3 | CASSQEARLGTDTQYF | TGCGCCAGCAGCCAAGAGGCCAGGCTGGGCACAGATACGCAGTATTTT
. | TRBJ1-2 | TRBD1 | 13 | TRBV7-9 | CASSWDRNYGYTF | TGTGCCAGCAGCTGGGACAGAAACTATGGCTACACCTTC
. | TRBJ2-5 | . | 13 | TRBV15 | CATSSGQKETQYF | TGTGCCACCAGCAGCGGACAGAAAGAGACCCAGTACTTC
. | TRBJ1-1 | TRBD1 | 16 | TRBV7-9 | CASSLRQGRGNTEAFF | TGTGCCAGCAGCTTGAGACAGGGGAGGGGGAACACTGAAGCTTTCTTT
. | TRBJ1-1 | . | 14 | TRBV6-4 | CASSSGGMNTEAFF | TGTGCCAGCTCCTCTGGGGGGATGAACACTGAAGCTTTCTTT
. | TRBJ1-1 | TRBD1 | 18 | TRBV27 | CASSPSGTGGAGNTEAFF | TGTGCCAGCAGTCCGTCCGGGACAGGGGGCGCAGGGAACACTGAAGCTTTCTTT
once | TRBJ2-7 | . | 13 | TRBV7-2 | CASSFPSRYEQYF | TGTGCCAGCAGCTTCCCGAGTCGTTACGAGCAGTACTTC
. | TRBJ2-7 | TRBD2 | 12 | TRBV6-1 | CASFLAGYEQYF | TGTGCCAGCTTCCTAGCGGGGTACGAGCAGTACTTC
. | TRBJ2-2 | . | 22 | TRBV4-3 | CASSQDRDPRVMRRGATGELFF | TGCGCCAGCAGCCAAGATCGAGACCCCAGGGTTATGCGTCGAGGTGCCACCGGGGAGCTGTTTTTT
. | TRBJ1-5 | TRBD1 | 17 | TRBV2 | CASSPGQGVYSNQPQHF | TGTGCCAGCAGTCCGGGACAGGGGGTTTATAGCAATCAGCCCCAGCATTTT
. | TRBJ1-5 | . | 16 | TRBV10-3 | CAISEGGGATSQPQHF | TGTGCCATCAGTGAGGGAGGGGGGGCCACTAGTCAGCCCCAGCATTTT
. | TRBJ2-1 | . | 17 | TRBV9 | CASSVAGSLPTGNEQFF | TGTGCCAGCAGCGTAGCGGGGAGCCTCCCAACGGGTAATGAGCAGTTCTTC
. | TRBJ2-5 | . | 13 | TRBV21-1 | CASSKFTAETQYF | TGTGCCAGCAGCAAATTCACAGCCGAGACCCAGTACTTC
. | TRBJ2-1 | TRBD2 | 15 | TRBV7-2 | CASSPKRESYNEQFF | TGTGCCAGCAGCCCAAAGCGGGAGAGTTACAATGAGCAGTTCTTC
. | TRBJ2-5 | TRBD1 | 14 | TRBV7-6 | CASSTGQGLETQYF | TGTGCCAGCAGCACCGGACAGGGATTGGAGACCCAGTACTTC
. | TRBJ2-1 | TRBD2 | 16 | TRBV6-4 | CASSDRAGGEYNEQFF | TGTGCCAGCAGTGACAGAGCGGGGGGGGAATACAATGAGCAGTTCTTC
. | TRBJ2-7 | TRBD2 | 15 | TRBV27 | CASSFGASGGAEQYF | TGTGCCAGCAGTTTTGGAGCTAGCGGGGGGGCCGAGCAGTACTTC
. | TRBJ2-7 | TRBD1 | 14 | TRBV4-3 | CASSQRTGGDEQYF | TGCGCCAGCAGCCAGCGGACAGGGGGCGACGAGCAGTACTTC
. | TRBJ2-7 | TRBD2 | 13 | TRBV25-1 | CASLIAGGHEQYF | TGTGCCAGCCTTATAGCGGGAGGCCACGAGCAGTACTTC
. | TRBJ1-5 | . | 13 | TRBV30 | CAWSLAGTQPQHF | TGTGCCTGGAGTCTGGCGGGGACTCAGCCCCAGCATTTT